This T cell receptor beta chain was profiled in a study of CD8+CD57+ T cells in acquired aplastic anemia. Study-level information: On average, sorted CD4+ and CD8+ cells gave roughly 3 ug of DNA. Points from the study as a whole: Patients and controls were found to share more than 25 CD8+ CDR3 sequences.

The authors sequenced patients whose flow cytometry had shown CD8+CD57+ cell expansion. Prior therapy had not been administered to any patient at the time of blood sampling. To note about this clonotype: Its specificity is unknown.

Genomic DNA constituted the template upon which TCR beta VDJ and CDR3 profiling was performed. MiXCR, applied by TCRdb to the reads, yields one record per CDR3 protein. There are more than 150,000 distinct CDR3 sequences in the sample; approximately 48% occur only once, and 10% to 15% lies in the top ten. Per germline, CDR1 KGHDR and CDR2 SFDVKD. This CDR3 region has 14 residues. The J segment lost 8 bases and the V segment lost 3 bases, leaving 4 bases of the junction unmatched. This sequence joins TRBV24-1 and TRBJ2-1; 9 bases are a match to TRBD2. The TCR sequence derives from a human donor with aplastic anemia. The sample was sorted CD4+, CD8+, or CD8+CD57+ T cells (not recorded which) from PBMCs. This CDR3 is CATSDPREGHEQFF. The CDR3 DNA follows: TGTGCCACCAGTGATCCGCGGGAGGGCCATGAGCAGTTCTTC.